The 2 T cell receptor beta chains presented below share a single source sample, sequenced in a study of cytomegalovirus exposure and HLA in healthy donors. The primer mix had 60 Vbeta and 13 Jbeta primers. This table comes from immunoSEQ multiplex PCR, and its TCRdb copy is limited to in-frame clones, with some not included. This repertoire shows about 200,000 clones, over 65% found once; its top ten account for over 1.5%. Sequences were obtained from PBMCs. These receptors were taken from a young woman in good health and CMV-seronegative.

CDR3 sequence (DNA): TGTGCCGTAGGGGGGACTAGCGGCTTTAGCTCCTACGAGCAGTACTTC. This translates into CAVGGTSGFSSYEQYF. The chain combines TRBV11-2 with TRBJ2-7, with 11 bases matching TRBD2. V shed 11 bases, J shed 0 bases, and the junction held 12 bases outside the gene matches. This CDR3 region has 16 residues. Germline CDR1 is SGHAT and CDR2 is FQNNGV.

This clone was recorded once. The gene calls are TRBV9 and TRBJ2-3; TRBD2 matches 8 bases. The CDR3 spans 14 residues. Germline V gene lookup returns CDR1 SGDLS and CDR2 YYNGEE. With 6 bases clipped from V and 5 bases from J, the junction kept 8 bases outside the gene matches. The CDR3 DNA reads TGTGCCAGCACCCCCCCGGGGGGGGTAGATACGCAGTATTTT. Its translation: CASTPPGGVDTQYF. The complete variable domain, with remaining parts taken from reference TRBV9 and TRBJ2-3, reads DSGVTQTPKHLITATGQRVTLRCSPRSGDLSVYWYQQSLDQGLQFLIQYYNGEERAKGNILERFSAQQFPDLHSELNLSSLELGDSALYFCASTPPGGVDTQYFGPGTRLTVL.